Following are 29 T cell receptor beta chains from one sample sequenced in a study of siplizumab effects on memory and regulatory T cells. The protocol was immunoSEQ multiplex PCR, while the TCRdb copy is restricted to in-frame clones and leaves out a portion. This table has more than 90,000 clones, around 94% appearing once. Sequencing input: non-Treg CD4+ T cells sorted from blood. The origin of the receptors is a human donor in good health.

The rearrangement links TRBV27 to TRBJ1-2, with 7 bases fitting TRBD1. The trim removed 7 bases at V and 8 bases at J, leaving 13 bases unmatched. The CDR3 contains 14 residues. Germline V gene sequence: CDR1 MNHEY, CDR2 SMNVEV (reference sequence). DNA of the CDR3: TGTGCCAGCAAAAAGGGACAGCCTTCGGGGGGCTACACCTTC. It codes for CASKKGQPSGGYTF.

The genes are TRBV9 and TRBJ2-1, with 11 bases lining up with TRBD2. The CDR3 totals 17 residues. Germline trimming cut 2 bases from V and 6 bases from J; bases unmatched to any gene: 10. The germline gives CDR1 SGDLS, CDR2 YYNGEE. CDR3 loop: CASSVGNVLAGANEQFF. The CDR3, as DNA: TGTGCCAGCAGCGTCGGGAACGTACTAGCGGGAGCCAATGAGCAGTTCTTC.

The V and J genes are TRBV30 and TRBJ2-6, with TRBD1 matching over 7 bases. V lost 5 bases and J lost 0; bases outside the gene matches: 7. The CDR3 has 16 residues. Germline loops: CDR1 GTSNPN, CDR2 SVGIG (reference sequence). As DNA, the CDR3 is TGTGCCTGGGGAGGACAGGTCTTCTCTGGGGCCAACGTCCTGACTTTC. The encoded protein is CAWGGQVFSGANVLTF.

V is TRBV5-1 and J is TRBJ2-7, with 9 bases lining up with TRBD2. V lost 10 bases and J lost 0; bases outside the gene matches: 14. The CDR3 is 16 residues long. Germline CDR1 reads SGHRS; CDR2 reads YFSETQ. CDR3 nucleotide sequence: TGCGCCGGGGAAAAGATCCTAGCGGGAAGCTCCTACGAGCAGTACTTC. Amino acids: CAGEKILAGSSYEQYF.

CDR3 nucleotide sequence: TGTGCCATCAGGGGGGACGGCCGGGATAATTCACCCCTCCACTTT. Protein: CAIRGDGRDNSPLHF. The chain employs TRBV10-3 and TRBJ1-6; D is possibly TRBD1 (5 bases). The length of the CDR3 is 15 residues. Between the trimmed V and J ends, which lost 6 bases and 5 bases, there was a span of 14 bases. In germline, CDR1 is ENHRY, CDR2 SYGVKD.

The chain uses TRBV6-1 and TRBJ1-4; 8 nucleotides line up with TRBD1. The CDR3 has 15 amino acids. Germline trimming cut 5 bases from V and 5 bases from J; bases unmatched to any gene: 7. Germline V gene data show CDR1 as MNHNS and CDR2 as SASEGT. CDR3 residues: CASSSRTGLNEKLFF. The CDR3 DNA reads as TGTGCCAGCAGTTCGCGGACAGGGTTAAATGAAAAACTGTTTTTT.

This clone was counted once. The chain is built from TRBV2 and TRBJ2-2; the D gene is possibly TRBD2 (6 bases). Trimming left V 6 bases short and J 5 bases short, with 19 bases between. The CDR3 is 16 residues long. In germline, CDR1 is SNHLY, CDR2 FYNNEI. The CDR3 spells CASRERGSGVTGELFF. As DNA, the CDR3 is TGTGCCAGCAGGGAACGGGGTAGCGGAGTTACCGGGGAGCTGTTTTTT.

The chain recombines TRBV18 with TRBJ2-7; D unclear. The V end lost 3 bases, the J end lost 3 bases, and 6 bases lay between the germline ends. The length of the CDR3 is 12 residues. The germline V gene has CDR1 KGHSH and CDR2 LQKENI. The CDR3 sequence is CASSPINYEQYF. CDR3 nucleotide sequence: TGTGCCAGCTCACCTATTAACTACGAGCAGTACTTC. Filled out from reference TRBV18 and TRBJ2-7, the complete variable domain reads NAGVMQNPRHLVRRRGQEARLRCSPMKGHSHVYWYRQLPEEGLKFMVYLQKENIIDESGMPKERFSAEFPKEGPSILRIQQVVRGDSAAYFCASSPINYEQYFGPGTRLTVT.

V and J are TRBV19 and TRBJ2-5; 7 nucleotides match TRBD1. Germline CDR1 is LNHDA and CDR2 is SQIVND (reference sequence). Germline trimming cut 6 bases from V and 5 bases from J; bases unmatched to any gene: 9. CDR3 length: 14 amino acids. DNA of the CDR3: TGTGCCAGTAGAGGACAGGTGGTCGGGGAGACCCAGTACTTC. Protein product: CASRGQVVGETQYF.

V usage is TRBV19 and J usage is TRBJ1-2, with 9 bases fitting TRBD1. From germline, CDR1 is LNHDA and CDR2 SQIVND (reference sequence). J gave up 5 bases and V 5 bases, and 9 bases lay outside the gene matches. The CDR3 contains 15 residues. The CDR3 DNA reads TGTGCCAGTAGTCCTCAGGACAGGGGCCTGTATGGCTACACCTTC. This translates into CASSPQDRGLYGYTF.

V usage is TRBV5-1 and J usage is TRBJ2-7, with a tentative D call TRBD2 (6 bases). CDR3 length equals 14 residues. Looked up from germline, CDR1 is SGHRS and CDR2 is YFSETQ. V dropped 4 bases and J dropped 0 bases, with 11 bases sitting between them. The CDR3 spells CASSPGTSSYEQYF. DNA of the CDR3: TGCGCCAGCAGCCCAGGGACTTCCTCCTACGAGCAGTACTTC.

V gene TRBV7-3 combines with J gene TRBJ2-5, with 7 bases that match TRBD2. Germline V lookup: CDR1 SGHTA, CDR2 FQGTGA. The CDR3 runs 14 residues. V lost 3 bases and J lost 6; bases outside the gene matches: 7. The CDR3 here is CASSLGGSDKTQYF. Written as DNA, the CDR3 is TGTGCCAGCAGCTTGGGCGGGAGTGATAAGACCCAGTACTTC.

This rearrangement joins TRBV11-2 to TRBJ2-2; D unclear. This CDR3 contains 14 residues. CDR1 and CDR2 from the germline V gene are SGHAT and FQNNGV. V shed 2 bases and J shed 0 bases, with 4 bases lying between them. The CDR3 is CASSLYPNTGELFF. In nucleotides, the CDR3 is TGTGCCAGCAGCTTATATCCGAACACCGGGGAGCTGTTTTTT.

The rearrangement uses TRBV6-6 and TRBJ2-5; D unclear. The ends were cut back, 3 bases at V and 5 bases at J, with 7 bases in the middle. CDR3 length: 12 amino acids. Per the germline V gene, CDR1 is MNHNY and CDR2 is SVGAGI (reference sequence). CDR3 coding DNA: TGTGCCAGCAGTTATTCGCGTGAGACCCAGTACTTC. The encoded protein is CASSYSRETQYF.

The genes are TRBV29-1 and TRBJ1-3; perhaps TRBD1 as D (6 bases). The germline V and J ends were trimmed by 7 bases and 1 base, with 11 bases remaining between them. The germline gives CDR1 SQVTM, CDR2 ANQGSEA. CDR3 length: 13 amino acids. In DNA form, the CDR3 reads TGCAGCGCCCGAGGGGGATCTGGAAACACCATATATTTT. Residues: CSARGGSGNTIYF.

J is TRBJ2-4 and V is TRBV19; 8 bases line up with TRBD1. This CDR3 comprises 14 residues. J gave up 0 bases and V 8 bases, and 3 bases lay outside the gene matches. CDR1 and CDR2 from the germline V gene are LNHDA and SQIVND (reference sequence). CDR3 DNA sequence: TGTGCCAGTGTCGACAGGGGAGCCAAAAACATTCAGTACTTC. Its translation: CASVDRGAKNIQYF.

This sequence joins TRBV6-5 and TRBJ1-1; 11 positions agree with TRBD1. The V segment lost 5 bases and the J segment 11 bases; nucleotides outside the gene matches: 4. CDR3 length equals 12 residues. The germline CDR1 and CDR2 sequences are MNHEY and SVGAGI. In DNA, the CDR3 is TGTGCCAGCAGTCGGGACAGGGGGGAGGCTTTCTTT. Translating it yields CASSRDRGEAFF.

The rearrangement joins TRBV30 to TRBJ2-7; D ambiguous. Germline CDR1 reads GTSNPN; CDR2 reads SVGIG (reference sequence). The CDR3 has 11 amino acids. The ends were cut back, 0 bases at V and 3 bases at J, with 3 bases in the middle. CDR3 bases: TGTGCCTGGAGTGTACACTACGAGCAGTACTTC. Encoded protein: CAWSVHYEQYF.

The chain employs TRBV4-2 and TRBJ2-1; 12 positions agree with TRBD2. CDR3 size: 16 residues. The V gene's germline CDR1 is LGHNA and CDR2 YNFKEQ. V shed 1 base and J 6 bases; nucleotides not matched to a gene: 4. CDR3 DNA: TGTGCCAGCAGCCAAGCCGGGACTAGCGGGTCCAATGAGCAGTTCTTC. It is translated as CASSQAGTSGSNEQFF.

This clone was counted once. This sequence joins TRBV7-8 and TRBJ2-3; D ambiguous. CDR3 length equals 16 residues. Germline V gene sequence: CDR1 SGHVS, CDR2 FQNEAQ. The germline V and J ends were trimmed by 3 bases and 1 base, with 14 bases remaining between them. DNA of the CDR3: TGTGCCAGCAGCTTTAGACGTCGGTCGGGCACAGATACGCAGTATTTT. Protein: CASSFRRRSGTDTQYF. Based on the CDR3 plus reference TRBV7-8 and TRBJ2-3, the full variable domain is GAGVSQSPRYKVAKRGQDVALRCDPISGHVSLFWYQQALGQGPEFLTYFQNEAQLDKSGLPSDRFFAERPEGSVSTLKIQRTQQEDSAVYLCASSFRRRSGTDTQYFGPGTRLTVL.

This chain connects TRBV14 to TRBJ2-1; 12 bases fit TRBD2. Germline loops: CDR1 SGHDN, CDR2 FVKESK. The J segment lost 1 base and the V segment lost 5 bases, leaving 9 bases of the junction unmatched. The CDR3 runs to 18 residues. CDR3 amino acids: CASSTMRTSGKSYNEQFF. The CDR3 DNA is TGTGCCAGCAGCACTATGAGGACTAGCGGGAAATCCTACAATGAGCAGTTCTTC.

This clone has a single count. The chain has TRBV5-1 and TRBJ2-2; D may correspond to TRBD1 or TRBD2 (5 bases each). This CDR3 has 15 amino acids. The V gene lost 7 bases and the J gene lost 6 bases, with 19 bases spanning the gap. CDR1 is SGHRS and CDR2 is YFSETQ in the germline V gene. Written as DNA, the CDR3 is TGCGCCAGCGCTTTATCCCAGGGACGGGCCGGGGAGCTGTTTTTT. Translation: CASALSQGRAGELFF.

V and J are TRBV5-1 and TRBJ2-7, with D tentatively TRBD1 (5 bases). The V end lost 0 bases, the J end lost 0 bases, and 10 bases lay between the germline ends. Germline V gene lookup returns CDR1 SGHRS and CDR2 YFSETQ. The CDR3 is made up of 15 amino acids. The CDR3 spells CASSLDTGGSYEQYF. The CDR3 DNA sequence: TGCGCCAGCAGCTTGGATACAGGCGGCTCCTACGAGCAGTACTTC.

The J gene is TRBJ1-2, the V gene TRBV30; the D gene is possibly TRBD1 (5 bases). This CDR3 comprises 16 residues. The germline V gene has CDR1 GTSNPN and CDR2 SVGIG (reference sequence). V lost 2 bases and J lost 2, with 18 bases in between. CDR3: CAWSRRSGTGNYGYTF. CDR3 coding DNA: TGTGCCTGGAGTCGACGATCCGGGACTGGGAACTATGGCTACACCTTC.

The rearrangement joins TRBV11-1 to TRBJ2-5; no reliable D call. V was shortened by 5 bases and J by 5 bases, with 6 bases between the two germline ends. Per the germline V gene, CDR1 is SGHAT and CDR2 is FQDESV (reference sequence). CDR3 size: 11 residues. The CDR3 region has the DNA TGTGCCAGCAGCCTAGAGGAGACCCAGTACTTC. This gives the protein CASSLEETQYF.

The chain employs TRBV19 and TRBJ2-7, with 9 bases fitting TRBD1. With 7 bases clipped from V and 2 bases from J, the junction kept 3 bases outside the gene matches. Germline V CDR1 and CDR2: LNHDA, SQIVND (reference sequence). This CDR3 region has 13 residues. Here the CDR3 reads CASNDRGTYEQYF. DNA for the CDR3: TGTGCCAGTAATGACAGGGGGACCTACGAGCAGTACTTC.

CDR3: CASSSGGLFSYEQYF. The CDR3 DNA sequence: TGTGCCAGCAGCAGCGGGGGACTCTTCTCCTACGAGCAGTACTTC. This chain links TRBV7-9 with TRBJ2-7, with 8 bases lining up with TRBD2. The CDR3 extends over 15 amino acids. The germline CDR1 and CDR2 sequences are SEHNR and FQNEAQ (reference sequence). V lost 5 bases and J lost 0; bases outside the gene matches: 6.

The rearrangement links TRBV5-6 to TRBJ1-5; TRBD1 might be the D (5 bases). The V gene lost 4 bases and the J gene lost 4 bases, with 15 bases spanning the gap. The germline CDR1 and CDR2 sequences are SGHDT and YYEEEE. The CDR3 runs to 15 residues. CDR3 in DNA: TGTGCCAGCAGCAGGGGCGGGTTTTCGAATCAGCCCCAGCATTTT. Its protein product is CASSRGGFSNQPQHF. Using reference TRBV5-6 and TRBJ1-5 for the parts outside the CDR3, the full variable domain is DAGVTQSPTHLIKTRGQQVTLRCSPKSGHDTVSWYQQALGQGPQFIFQYYEEEERQRGNFPDRFSGHQFPNYSSELNVNALLLGDSALYLCASSRGGFSNQPQHFGDGTRLSIL.

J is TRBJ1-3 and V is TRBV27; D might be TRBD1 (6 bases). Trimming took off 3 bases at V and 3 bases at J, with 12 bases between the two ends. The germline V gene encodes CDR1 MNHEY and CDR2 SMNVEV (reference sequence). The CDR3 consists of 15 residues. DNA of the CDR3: TGTGCCAGCAGTTTGTCCAGGGGAGGTGGAAACACCATATATTTT. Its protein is CASSLSRGGGNTIYF.